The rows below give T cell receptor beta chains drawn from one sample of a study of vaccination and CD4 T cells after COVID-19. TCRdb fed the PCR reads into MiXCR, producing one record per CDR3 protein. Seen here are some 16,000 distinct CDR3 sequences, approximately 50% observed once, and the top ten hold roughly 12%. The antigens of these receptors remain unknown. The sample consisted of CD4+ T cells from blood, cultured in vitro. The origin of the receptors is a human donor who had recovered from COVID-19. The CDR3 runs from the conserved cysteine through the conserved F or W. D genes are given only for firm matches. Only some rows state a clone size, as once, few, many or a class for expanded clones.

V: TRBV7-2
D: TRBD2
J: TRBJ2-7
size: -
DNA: TGTGCCAGCGGCCAGGGCGGGAGTACGAGAGACGAGCAGTACTTC
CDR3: CASGQGGSTRDEQYF

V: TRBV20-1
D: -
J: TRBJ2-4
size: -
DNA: TGCAGTGCTAGAGGGGGCCTTAAATCCAAAAACATTCAGTACTTC
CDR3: CSARGGLKSKNIQYF

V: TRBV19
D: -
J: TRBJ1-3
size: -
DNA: TGTGCCAGTAGTAAAAGTACCGGGACGTGGGGTAACGCCATATATTTT
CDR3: CASSKSTGTWGNAIYF

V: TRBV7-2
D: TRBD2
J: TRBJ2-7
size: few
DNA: TGTGCCAGCAGCTTAGCAGCGGGGCCTCTCTACGAGCAGTACTTC
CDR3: CASSLAAGPLYEQYF

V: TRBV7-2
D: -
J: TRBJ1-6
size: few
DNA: TGTGCCAGCAGCATCCGGGCCTCGGGAAATAATTCACCCCTCCACTTT
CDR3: CASSIRASGNNSPLHF

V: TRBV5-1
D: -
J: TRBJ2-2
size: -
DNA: TGCGCCAGCAGCTTGGTCCCAGGGGCCACGAACACCGGGGAGCTGTTTTTT
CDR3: CASSLVPGATNTGELFF

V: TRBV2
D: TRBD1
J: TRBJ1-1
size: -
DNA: TGTGCCAGCAAGGACAGGGCTAATGAAGCTTTCTTT
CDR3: CASKDRANEAFF

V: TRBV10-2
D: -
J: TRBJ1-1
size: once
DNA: TGCGCCAGCAGTGAAAATGGGTTAACGGAAGCTTTCTTT
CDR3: CASSENGLTEAFF

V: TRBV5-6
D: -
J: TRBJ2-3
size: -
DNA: TGTGCCAGCAGCCCCGATGTTTCCGGGGCGCTCACAGATACGCAGTATTTT
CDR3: CASSPDVSGALTDTQYF

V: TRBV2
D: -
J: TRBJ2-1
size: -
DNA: TGTGCCAGCAGTGGGGGGCCGAAGCAGTTCTTC
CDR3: CASSGGPKQFF

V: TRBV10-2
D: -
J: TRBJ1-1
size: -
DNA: TGCGCCAGCAGGCCCTTACGGGGGCCGATGAACACTGAAGCTTTCTTT
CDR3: CASRPLRGPMNTEAFF

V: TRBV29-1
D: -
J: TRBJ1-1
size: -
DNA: TGCAGTGGAGGGCTGGTTGGGAACACTGAAGCTTTCTTT
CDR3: CSGGLVGNTEAFF

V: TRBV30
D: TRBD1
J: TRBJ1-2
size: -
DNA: TGTGCCTGGAGGACCGGGACAGGGCAATTTACCTTC
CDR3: CAWRTGTGQFTF

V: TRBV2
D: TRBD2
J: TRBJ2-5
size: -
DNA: TGTGCCAGCACTGGATTTAGCGGGGGCTGGGAGACCCAGTACTTC
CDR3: CASTGFSGGWETQYF

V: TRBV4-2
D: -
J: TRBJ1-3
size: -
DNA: TGTGCCAGCAGCCAACGACTCCCGATTGGAAACACCATATATTTT
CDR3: CASSQRLPIGNTIYF

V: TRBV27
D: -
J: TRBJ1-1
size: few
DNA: TGTGCCAGCAGTTTTGGGGGCATGGGGACTGAAGCTTTCTTT
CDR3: CASSFGGMGTEAFF

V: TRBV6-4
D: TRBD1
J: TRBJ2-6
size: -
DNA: TGTGCCAGCAGTGACGGGGCAGGGGGCTCTGGGGCCAACGTCCTGACTTTC
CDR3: CASSDGAGGSGANVLTF

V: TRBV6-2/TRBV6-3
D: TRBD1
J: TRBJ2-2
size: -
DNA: TGTGCCAGCAGCAGGACAGGGGAGGCCGGGGAGCTGTTTTTT
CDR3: CASSRTGEAGELFF

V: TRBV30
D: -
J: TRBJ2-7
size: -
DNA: TGTGCCTGGAGGGGAGGCGGGGCCTCCTACGAGCAGTACTTC
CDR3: CAWRGGGASYEQYF

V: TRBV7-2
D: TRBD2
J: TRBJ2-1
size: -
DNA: TGTGCCAGCAGCCCCCCCGGGACTAGCTACAATGAGCAGTTCTTC
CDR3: CASSPPGTSYNEQFF

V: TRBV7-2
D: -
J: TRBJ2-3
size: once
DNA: TGTGCCAGCAGCTTAAGCCCCGGGCCCACAGATACGCAGTATTTT
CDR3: CASSLSPGPTDTQYF

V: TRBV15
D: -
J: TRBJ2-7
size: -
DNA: TGTGCCACCAGCAGAGACGGAGGGGCCCGGGAGCAGTACTTC
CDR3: CATSRDGGAREQYF

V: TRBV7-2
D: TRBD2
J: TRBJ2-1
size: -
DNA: TGTGCCAGCAGCTTAGTGGGGGGGAACACATACAATGAGCAGTTCTTC
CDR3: CASSLVGGNTYNEQFF

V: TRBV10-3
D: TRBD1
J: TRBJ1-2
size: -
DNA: TGTGCCATCAGTGTTCTGGGACAGGGGGAGGATGGCTACACCTTC
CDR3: CAISVLGQGEDGYTF

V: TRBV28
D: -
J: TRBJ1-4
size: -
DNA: TGTGCCAGCAGAATAGGGACAAGTAATGAAAAACTGTTTTTT
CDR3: CASRIGTSNEKLFF

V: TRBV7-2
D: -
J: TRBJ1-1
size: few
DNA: TGTGCCAGCAGCACGCGACGGGGGCTTGAAGCTTTCTTT
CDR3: CASSTRRGLEAFF

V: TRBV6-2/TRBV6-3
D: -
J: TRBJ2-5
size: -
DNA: TGCGCCAGCAGTTCGAAGGCGGGGAGAGAGACCCAGTACTTC
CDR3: CASSSKAGRETQYF

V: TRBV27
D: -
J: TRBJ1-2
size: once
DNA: TGTGCCAGCAGTCCCAACCCCCCGGCCAGGGCGGGCTACACCTTC
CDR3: CASSPNPPARAGYTF

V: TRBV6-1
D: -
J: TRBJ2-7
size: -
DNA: TGTGCCAGCAGCCGACAGACACATGGATCCTACGAGCAGTACTTC
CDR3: CASSRQTHGSYEQYF

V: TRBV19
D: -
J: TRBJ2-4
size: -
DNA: TGTGCCAGTAGAGAGACTAAAAACATTCAGTACTTC
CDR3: CASRETKNIQYF

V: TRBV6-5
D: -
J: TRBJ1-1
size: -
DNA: TGTGCCAGCAGTTACTTTAGGACGGGCGAAGCTTTCTTT
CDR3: CASSYFRTGEAFF

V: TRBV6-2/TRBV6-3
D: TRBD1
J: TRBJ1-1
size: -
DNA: TGTGCCAGCTACGACAGGGCTGGCACTGAAGCTTTCTTT
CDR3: CASYDRAGTEAFF

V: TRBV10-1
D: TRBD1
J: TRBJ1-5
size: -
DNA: TGCGCCACCTTGACAGGGGGCAATCAGCCCCAGCATTTT
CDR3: CATLTGGNQPQHF

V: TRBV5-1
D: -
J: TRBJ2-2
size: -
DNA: TGCGCCAGCAGCTTGTCAGGGGCCGGCGGGGAGCTGTTTTTT
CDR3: CASSLSGAGGELFF

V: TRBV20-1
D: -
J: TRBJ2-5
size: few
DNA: TGCAGTGCTAGAGACCCGGGACCGCGCTTCCAAGAGACCCAGTACTTC
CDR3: CSARDPGPRFQETQYF

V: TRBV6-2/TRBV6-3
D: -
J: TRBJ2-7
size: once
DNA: TGTGCCAGCAGTTACTCGACGGTAGACTACGAGCAGTACTTC
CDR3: CASSYSTVDYEQYF

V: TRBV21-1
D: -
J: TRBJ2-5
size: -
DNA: TGTGCCAGCAGCAGACAGGGAGGGGAGACCCAGTACTTC
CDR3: CASSRQGGETQYF

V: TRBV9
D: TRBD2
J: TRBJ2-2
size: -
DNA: TGTGCCAGCAGCCTGACTAGCGCGAACACCGGGGAGCTGTTTTTT
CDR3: CASSLTSANTGELFF

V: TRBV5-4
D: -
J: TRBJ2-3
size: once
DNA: TGTGCCAGCAGCTTAACCCACACAGATACGCAGTATTTT
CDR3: CASSLTHTDTQYF

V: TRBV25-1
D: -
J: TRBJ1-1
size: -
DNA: TGTGCCAGCAAAGGAGCGGCAGACACTGAAGCTTTCTTT
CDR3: CASKGAADTEAFF

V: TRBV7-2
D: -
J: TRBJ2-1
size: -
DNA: TGTGCCAGCAGCAATAGCGGCTACAATGAGCAGTTCTTC
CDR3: CASSNSGYNEQFF

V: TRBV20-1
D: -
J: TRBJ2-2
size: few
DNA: TGCAGTGCTAGACGCCAGGGAGACACCGGGGAGCTGTTTTTT
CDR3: CSARRQGDTGELFF

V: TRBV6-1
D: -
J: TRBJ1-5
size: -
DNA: TGTGCCAGCAGCCACGGGGGGAGCAATCAGCCCCAGCATTTT
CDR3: CASSHGGSNQPQHF

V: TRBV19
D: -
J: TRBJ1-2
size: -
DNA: TGTGCCAGTAGTCGCCGGACGGCTCTTACGTACACCTTC
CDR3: CASSRRTALTYTF

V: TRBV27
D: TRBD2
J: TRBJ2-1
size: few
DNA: TGTGCCAGCAGTTTATTCGGACTAGCCCTGGGGGAGGACAATGAGCAGTTCTTC
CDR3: CASSLFGLALGEDNEQFF

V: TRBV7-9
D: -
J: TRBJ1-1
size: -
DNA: TGTGCCAGCAACGTCCCTCGGGACGGAACTGAAGCTTTCTTT
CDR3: CASNVPRDGTEAFF